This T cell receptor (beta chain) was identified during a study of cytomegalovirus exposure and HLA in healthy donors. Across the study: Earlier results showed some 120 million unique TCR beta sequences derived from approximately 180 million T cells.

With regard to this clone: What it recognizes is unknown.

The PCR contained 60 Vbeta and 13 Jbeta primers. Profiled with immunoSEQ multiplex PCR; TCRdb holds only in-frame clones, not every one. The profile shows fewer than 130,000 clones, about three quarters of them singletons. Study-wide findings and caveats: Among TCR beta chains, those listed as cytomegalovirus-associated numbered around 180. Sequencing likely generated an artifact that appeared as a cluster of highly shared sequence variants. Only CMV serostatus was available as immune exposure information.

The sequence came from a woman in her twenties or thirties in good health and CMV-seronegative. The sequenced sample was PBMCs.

The CDR3 DNA reads as TGCGCCAGCAGCCAAGTGGGCGATGAGCAGTTCTTC. This codes for CASSQVGDEQFF. This chain links TRBV4-3 with TRBJ2-1; D gene ambiguous. Germline CDR1 is LGHNA and CDR2 is YSLEER. The CDR3 contains 12 residues. With 1 base removed from V and 8 bases from J, the gap between germline ends came to 6 bases.